Listed below are T cell receptor beta chains from one sample, sequenced in a study of long-term antiretroviral therapy in people with HIV. Clones were read by immunoSEQ multiplex PCR, and TCRdb kept only the in-frame ones, dropping some. The sample has tens of thousands of clones; around 93% are singletons. Sequencing was performed on unsorted PBMCs, taken 5.3 years after starting antiretroviral therapy. The receptor source for this set is a man between 45 and 60 years old with HIV. CDR3s include the opening cysteine and the closing phenylalanine or tryptophan. Fields, in order: clone size, V gene, D gene, J gene, CDR3 protein, CDR3 DNA. A D gene is named only where the DNA matches it firmly. Part of the rows lack a size; the others show once, few, many or a class for expanded clones.

.,TRBV30,.,TRBJ1-2,CAWSVGAGGYTF,TGTGCCTGGAGTGTAGGGGCTGGTGGCTACACCTTC
.,TRBV27,.,TRBJ1-5,CASSLSPRVDQPQHF,TGTGCCAGCAGTTTATCACCCAGGGTTGACCAGCCCCAGCATTTT
.,TRBV6-5,TRBD1,TRBJ1-2,CASSSSRTGKIYGYTF,TGTGCCAGCAGTTCTTCCCGGACAGGGAAGATCTATGGCTACACCTTC
.,TRBV7-2,.,TRBJ1-5,CASSLTWDQPQHF,TGTGCCAGCAGCTTGACTTGGGATCAGCCCCAGCATTTT
once,TRBV11-2,.,TRBJ1-2,CASSLGGAFGYTF,TGTGCCAGCAGCTTAGGGGGGGCCTTTGGCTACACCTTC
.,TRBV27,.,TRBJ2-3,CASSPIRTDTQYF,TGTGCCAGCAGTCCGATTCGCACAGATACGCAGTATTTT
.,TRBV6-1,.,TRBJ2-7,CASGTAINYEQYF,TGTGCCAGCGGGACCGCGATTAACTACGAGCAGTACTTC
.,TRBV6-7,TRBD1,TRBJ2-1,CASSDNRGKQNEQFF,TGTGCCAGCTCGGATAACAGGGGAAAGCAGAATGAGCAGTTCTTC
few,TRBV5-1,.,TRBJ1-1,CASSLAGVITEAFF,TGCGCCAGCAGCTTGGCCGGGGTAATCACTGAAGCTTTCTTT
.,TRBV5-8,.,TRBJ2-7,CASSFSYEQYF,TGTGCCAGCAGCTTCTCCTACGAGCAGTACTTC
.,TRBV5-1,.,TRBJ1-2,CASTSGQGNGYTF,.
.,TRBV7-2,.,TRBJ1-2,CASSLLSTDLNYGYTF,TGTGCCAGCAGCTTATTATCGACGGACCTCAACTATGGCTACACCTTC
.,TRBV19,.,TRBJ2-7,CASSIFHPGGDDEQYF,TGTGCCAGTAGTATCTTCCACCCAGGTGGAGATGACGAGCAGTACTTC